Below, one T cell receptor (beta chain) is given with its context. Its target is not known. Looked up from germline, CDR1 is ENHRY and CDR2 is SYGVKD. The CDR3 runs 14 residues. With 7 bases clipped from V and 6 bases from J, the junction kept 10 bases outside the gene matches. They isolated at least 6.5 million PBMCs from each sample. The record originates from a study of blood T cells in healthy people across ages. A J-beta primer mix and a sample-barcoded 5' primer were used in a second PCR of about 7 to 12 cycles. Template switching added a 12-random-nucleotide identifier to every cDNA molecule. TCRdb itself ran the 5' RACE reads through MiXCR, one entry per CDR3 protein. The sample includes some 850,000 distinct CDR3 sequences, around 25% of them seen just once. General study results and limits: Higher naive T cell percentage went strongly together with higher TCR beta diversity.

These same data were also listed under a study on T cells of mothers and their children. Per that study: Within related and unrelated pairs, thymic selection shapes TCR recombination output in a similar way.

The chain is built from TRBV10-3 and TRBJ2-3, with TRBD2 identical over 7 bases. This TCR derives from a boy between 10 and 17 years old in good health. The sample taken for sequencing was blood. The CDR3 DNA reads as TGTGCCATCAAGAGGGAGGGTAGTCGGGATACGCAGTATTTT. It translates to CAIKREGSRDTQYF.